The present T cell receptor (beta chain) was sequenced within a study of blood T cells in healthy people across ages. Overall study findings and caveats: A roughly linear age-dependent decrease characterized TCR beta diversity per million T cells. Estimated diversity across one million T cells was deemed an underestimate. Higher diversity, along with more naive CD4+ cells, distinguished long-lived donors from aged donors.

CDR3 length equals 13 residues. Germline V gene data show CDR1 as MDHEN and CDR2 as SYDVKM. Trimming left V 3 bases short and J 2 bases short, with 7 bases between. A sample-barcoded 5' primer and a J-beta primer mix were used in a second PCR of roughly 7 to 11 cycles. CDR3-containing paired-end reads numbered at least 2.5 million in each sample. TCRdb re-derived calls from the 5' RACE reads in MiXCR, one entry per CDR3 protein. The table records almost 300,000 distinct CDR3 sequences, roughly 26% of them present only once. This clonotype appeared many times. Antigen specificity is unknown. Sequencing was performed on blood. The chain combines TRBV28 with TRBJ1-2, with D possibly matching TRBD1 (5 bases). This TCR derives from a woman in her 70s in good health. The CDR3 loop reads CASSFDSNYGYTF. CDR3 sequence (DNA): TGTGCCAGCAGTTTTGACAGCAACTATGGCTACACCTTC.